This T cell receptor (beta chain) originates from a study of cytomegalovirus exposure and HLA in healthy donors listed by TCRdb under 2017. A note on the overall study: An earlier analysis of some 620 of the donors reported approximately 280 Gb of sequence data and 117 million unique TCR beta sequences obtained from about 179 million T cells. Of the approximately 400 genotyped donors, roughly 85% fell in the genetic ancestry cluster associated with self-reported Caucasian donors. The study aimed to test whether cataloging public T cell receptors could reveal signatures of past pathogen exposure. An early release covering 550 to 700 HLA-typed donors comprised about 300 gigabases of sequencing data and tens of millions of unique TCR sequences. Among 350 to 400 genotyped donors of the cohort, an average of around 240,000 unique TCR beta nucleotide sequences were sequenced per donor, around a sixth of them non-productive. Genome-wide SNP genotypes for about 60% of the 666 donors were used in a later genetic analysis, which treated that subset as a discovery cohort. The study combined high-throughput TCR immunosequencing, statistical association of individual TCRs with disease status, and machine learning to predict cytomegalovirus infection status. In addition to the first cohort of 500 to 850 subjects, a separate validation cohort of approximately 110 different subjects was used. In a later analysis, previously published TCR beta repertoires from fewer than 750 donors were re-analyzed and high-resolution HLA genotyping was added so that TCR occurrence patterns could be studied. Alongside the repertoire data, information on donor age, sex, ethnicity and CMV serostatus was compiled. Using immunosequencing, the study profiled T cell repertoires from 550 to 750 subjects and related those repertoires to cytomegalovirus serostatus. HLA typing covered class I and class II loci at four-digit resolution. Typing coverage varied by locus: roughly 620-640 donors for A, B, C, DRB1 and DQB1; roughly 560 for DQA1; about 590 for DPA1; around 490 for DPB1. An earlier analysis of around 540 of the donors applied high-throughput TCR beta sequencing to assess whether each TCR beta V gene segment acted as functional or pseudogenic. Every repertoire in the discovery cohort had been generated on one and the same sequencing platform. Five DR-DQ haplotypes were treated as single units for association and clustering because of strong linkage in the cohort. Rather than drawing on any new phenotypic data, the later analysis identified candidate immune exposures from TCR beta sequences and the way those sequences occurred across donors.

The cohort was made up of approximately 700 healthy bone marrow donors. All cohort members were sampled while nominally healthy, although unrecorded immune exposures were likely present. The donor was CMV seronegative and belonged to the group of 352 seronegative cohort members. A peripheral blood sample was provided by each donor, and peripheral blood mononuclear cells were used for TCR beta sequencing. The Qiagen DNeasy Blood Extraction Kit was used to extract genomic DNA from the blood cell samples. Library preparation was by the immunoSEQ multiplex PCR assay. A mixture of 60 forward primers for TCR Vbeta segments and 13 reverse primers for TCR Jbeta segments was used in the multiplex PCR. The CDR3 region of rearranged TCR beta genes was amplified from genomic DNA with a multiplex PCR assay. The amplified TCR beta libraries were sequenced on the Illumina HiSeq System as 87-base-pair reads. As for the original processing: In a later analysis, 70 million to 95 million unique TCR beta chains were counted across the 500 to 850 repertoires, and around 10 million of these chains were shared by at least two donors. A nearest-neighbor algorithm error-corrected the raw reads and collapsed the reads into unique sequences, merging closely related sequences to remove PCR and sequencing errors. Alignment of CDR3 sequences to IMGT reference sequences was used to assign V, D and J gene segments. For a sequence to be retained, a match of at least six nucleotides was required to both a V gene segment and a J gene segment. A rearrangement counted as productive if the CDR3 had no stop codons and remained in frame with V and J, and every other rearrangement counted as non-productive. CDR3 was defined according to IMGT convention as the region running from the second conserved V-encoded cysteine to the conserved J-encoded phenylalanine. Sequences without an unambiguous match to a single V gene segment were excluded from the earlier analysis of about 600 of the donors. An earlier analysis of almost 600 of the donors classified V segments as functional when productive rearrangements were above 56.7% and as segregating when the standard deviation between donors was above 5%. A statistical classification framework was built for diagnosing cytomegalovirus status from the catalog of TCR beta chain sequences. In a later analysis, V and J genes were assigned by comparing TCR nucleotide sequences against IMGT/GENE-DB human TR gene sequences. A later analysis assigned CDR3 sequences and most-parsimonious VDJ recombination scenarios with the TCRdist pipeline. In a later analysis, each TCR beta chain was defined by its CDR3 amino acid sequence together with its V-gene family, and reads without a unique V-gene family were excluded. To address suspected cross-contamination and a sequencing artifact, a later analysis removed over 500 highly shared, low-generation-probability nucleotide sequences. For each public chain, a later analysis derived a clonal expansion index from normalized ranks of inferred template counts within each repertoire. A later analysis computed generation probabilities with a VDJ recombination model fitted to out-of-frame rearrangements, and checked the results against IGoR. In a later analysis, hypergeometric tests were used to score TCR-TCR, TCR-HLA and TCR-CMV co-occurrence, with a repertoire-size bias correction applied to TCR pairs. In a later analysis, false discovery rates were estimated by permuting HLA or CMV assignments 20 times. In a later analysis, co-occurring TCRs were grouped using DBSCAN, with TCRdist sequence similarity added in when clustering inside HLA-allele-positive subsets. For co-occurrence clustering, repertoires with fewer than 30,000 or more than 120,000 public chains were excluded, along with a handful of repertoires with anomalous nucleotide sharing. The clones in this table, taken by TCRdb from immuneACCESS, are in-frame only. Not every clone is retained; where verified, under half of the shortfall comes from an unresolved V gene, and the cause of the rest is unknown. V and J calls plus clone size are reproduced from that table; the DNA served to infer D and trimming. The sample data list about 130,000 clones, and about four fifths of these were observed just once. The top ten constitute roughly 3% of the sample.

Including cysteine and phenylalanine, the CDR3 has 15 amino acids. Only CDR3 DNA remains: 45 bases, in frame from the first base. According to the germline V gene, CDR1 reads SGHRS and CDR2 reads YFSETQ. V is cut by 5 bases and J by 1 base, and the space between the germline ends is 15 bases. For this clone: Its antigen has not been determined. Nothing much larger sits one base from this clone, and base qualities are not available.

Overall study results and their limits: A few of the identified cytomegalovirus-associated TCR beta chains were confirmed in vitro to be specific for cytomegalovirus antigens. A later analysis found that TCR association rates varied across HLA loci, with DRB1 alleles showing the most associated TCRs and HLA-C alleles the fewest. Broadly in line with IMGT annotations, most TCR beta V segments showed up in productive rearrangements about 90% or about 30% of the time in an earlier analysis of roughly 590 of the donors. Most CMV-associated TCR beta chains appeared to be HLA-restricted in a later analysis, and the HLA associations seemed to be driven largely by CMV exposure. A later analysis associated 15,000 to 20,000 TCR beta sequences with specific HLA alleles at a false discovery rate of 0.05. Linkage disequilibrium might explain the correlated functional status among segregating V segments, but an unknown experimental factor could not be ruled out. The cohort was sequenced for TCR beta chains only, and without alpha or paired-chain data the features that could be detected were limited. The study listed 164 TCR beta chains as associated with cytomegalovirus. An association between a missense DCLRE1C variant and V-gene and J-gene trimming of TCR beta chains was found in a later genetic analysis and replicated in an independent cohort. When HLA alleles, especially DR and DQ, strongly co-occurred, TCR associations were difficult to assign to individual alleles. In both the original and validation cohorts, the classifier was reported to diagnose cytomegalovirus status with high specificity and sensitivity. In a later analysis, HLA-associated TCR beta chains were found to be more clonally expanded and to have lower generation probabilities than equally common non-associated chains. A group of highly shared sequence variants was considered likely to be a technical artifact of the sequencing pipeline. Presence/absence analyses assumed roughly uniform sequencing depth across donors, an assumption that may not hold. While some public TCRs were present in many individuals, most TCR sequences turned up only very rarely across donors. Some IMGT-functional V segments, including TRBV6-2 and TRBV6-3, could not be distinguished by the 87-base-pair reads and were therefore excluded. A further reported finding was that TCR beta sequences accurately predicted the HLA-A and HLA-B alleles for most subjects in the first cohort. Seventeen rarely observed V segments, including chromosome 9 orphons, were excluded from the earlier analysis of approximately 500 of the donors because counts were too low. According to a later genetic analysis, donors in an Asian-associated ancestry cluster had fewer N-insertions in productive TCRs than the roughly 700-donor mean. Immune exposure information for the cohort was limited to CMV serostatus. According to a later analysis, parvovirus B19, influenza, CMV and Epstein-Barr virus appeared linked to several top co-occurrence clusters. The authors suggested that the approach could potentially be generalized to other disease states and immunological phenotypes. Because HLA typing was unavailable for some donors at each locus, only the typed subset was used in association tests.

The sequence is built from TRBV5-1 and TRBJ2-5, and the D gene may be TRBD2, 6 bases matching. The sample was PBMCs. The receptor was isolated from a man aged 25 to 40 in good health and CMV-seronegative. The CDR3 corresponds to CASSRGSGAQETQYF. The DNA sequence is given as TGCGCCAGCAGTCGGGGTAGCGGCGCCCAAGAGACCCAGTACTTC.